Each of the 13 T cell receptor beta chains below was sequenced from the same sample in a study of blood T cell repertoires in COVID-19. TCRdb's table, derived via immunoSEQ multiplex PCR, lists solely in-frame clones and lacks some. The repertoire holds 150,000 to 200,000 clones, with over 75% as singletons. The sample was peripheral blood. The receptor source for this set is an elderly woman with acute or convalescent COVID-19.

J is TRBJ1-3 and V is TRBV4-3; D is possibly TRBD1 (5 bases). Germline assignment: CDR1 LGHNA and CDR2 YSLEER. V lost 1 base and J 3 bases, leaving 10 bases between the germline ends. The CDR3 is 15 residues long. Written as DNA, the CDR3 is TGCGCCAGCAGCCAAGGGGGCGGGGATGGAAACACCATATATTTT. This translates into CASSQGGGDGNTIYF.

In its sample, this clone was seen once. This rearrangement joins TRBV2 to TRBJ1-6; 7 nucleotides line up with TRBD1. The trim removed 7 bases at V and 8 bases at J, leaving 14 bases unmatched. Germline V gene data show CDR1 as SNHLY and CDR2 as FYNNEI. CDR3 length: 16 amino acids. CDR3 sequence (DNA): TGTGCCAGCACCCCATACCCCGGAACAGGGGATTCACCCCTCCACTTT. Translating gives CASTPYPGTGDSPLHF.

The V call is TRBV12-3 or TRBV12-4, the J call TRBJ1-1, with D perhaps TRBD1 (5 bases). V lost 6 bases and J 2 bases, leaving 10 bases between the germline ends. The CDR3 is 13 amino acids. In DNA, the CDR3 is TGTGCCAGCAGCCCGACAGTTAACACTGAAGCTTTCTTT. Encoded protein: CASSPTVNTEAFF.

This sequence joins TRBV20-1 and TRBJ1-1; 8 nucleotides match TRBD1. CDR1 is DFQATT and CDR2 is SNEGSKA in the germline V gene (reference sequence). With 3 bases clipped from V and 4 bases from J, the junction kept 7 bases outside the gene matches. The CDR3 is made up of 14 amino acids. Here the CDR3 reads CSASRQGLGTEAFF. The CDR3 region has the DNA TGCAGTGCTAGTAGACAGGGGCTTGGCACTGAAGCTTTCTTT.

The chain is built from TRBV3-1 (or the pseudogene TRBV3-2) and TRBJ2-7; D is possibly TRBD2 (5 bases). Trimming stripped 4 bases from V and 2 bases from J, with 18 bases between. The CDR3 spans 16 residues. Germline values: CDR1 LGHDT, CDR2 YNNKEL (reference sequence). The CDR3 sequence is CASSPLLRAVPYEQYF. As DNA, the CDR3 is TGTGCCAGCAGCCCTTTGCTGCGGGCGGTTCCCTACGAGCAGTACTTC.

CDR3: CASSIRGAGPNSPLHF. In DNA form, the CDR3 reads TGTGCCAGCAGCATAAGGGGAGCGGGACCCAATTCACCCCTCCACTTT. The genes are TRBV21-1 and TRBJ1-6. TRBV21-1 is given as a pseudogene. This CDR3 region has 16 residues.

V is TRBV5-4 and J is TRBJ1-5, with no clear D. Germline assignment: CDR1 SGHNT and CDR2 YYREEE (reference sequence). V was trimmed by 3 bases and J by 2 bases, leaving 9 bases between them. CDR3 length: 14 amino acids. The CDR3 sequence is CASSWWPGNQPQHF. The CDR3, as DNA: TGTGCCAGCAGCTGGTGGCCCGGCAATCAGCCCCAGCATTTT. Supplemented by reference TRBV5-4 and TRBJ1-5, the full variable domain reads ETGVTQSPTHLIKTRGQQVTLRCSSQSGHNTVSWYQQALGQGPQFIFQYYREEENGRGNFPPRFSGLQFPNYSSELNVNALELDDSALYLCASSWWPGNQPQHFGDGTRLSIL.

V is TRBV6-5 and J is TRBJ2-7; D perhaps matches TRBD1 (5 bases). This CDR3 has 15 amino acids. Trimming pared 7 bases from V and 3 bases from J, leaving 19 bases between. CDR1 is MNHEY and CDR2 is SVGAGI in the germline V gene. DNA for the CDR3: TGTGCCAGCACCCTCACCATCTCAGGGATCTACGAGCAGTACTTC. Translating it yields CASTLTISGIYEQYF.

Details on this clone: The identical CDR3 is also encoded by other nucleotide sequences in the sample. The CDR3 nucleotides are TGTGCCAGCAGCTTAGAAGGGGGGGCCTACGAGCAGTACTTC. This sequence encodes CASSLEGGAYEQYF. The rearrangement uses TRBV7-9 and TRBJ2-7; a possible D gene is TRBD2 (7 bases). V lost 1 base to trimming and J lost 2 bases, with 9 bases between them. The CDR3 length is 14 residues. Germline assignment: CDR1 SEHNR and CDR2 FQNEAQ (reference sequence).

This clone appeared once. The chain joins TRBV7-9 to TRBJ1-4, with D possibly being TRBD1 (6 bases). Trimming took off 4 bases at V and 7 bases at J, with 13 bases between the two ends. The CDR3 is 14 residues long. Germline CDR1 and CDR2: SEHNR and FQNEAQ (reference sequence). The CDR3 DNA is TGTGCCAGCAGCTCTGTTATCAGGGGTGAAAAACTGTTTTTT. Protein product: CASSSVIRGEKLFF.

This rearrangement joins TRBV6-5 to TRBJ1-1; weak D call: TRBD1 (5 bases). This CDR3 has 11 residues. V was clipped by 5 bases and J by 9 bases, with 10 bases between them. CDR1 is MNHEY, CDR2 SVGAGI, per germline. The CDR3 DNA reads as TGTGCCAGCAGTATAGCGGGGCAAGCTTTCTTT. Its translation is CASSIAGQAFF.

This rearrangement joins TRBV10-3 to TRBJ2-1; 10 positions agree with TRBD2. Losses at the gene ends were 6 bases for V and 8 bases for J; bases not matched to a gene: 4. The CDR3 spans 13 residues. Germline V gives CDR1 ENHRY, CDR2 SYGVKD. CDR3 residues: CAIRGTSEDEQFF. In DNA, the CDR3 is TGTGCCATCAGGGGGACTAGCGAGGATGAGCAGTTCTTC.

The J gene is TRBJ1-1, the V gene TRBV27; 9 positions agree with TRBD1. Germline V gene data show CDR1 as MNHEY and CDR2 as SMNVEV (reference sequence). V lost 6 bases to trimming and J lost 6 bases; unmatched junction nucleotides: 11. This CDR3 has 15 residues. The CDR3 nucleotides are TGTGCCAGCAGGCAGTATACAGGGGGCATTTCTGAAGCTTTCTTT. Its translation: CASRQYTGGISEAFF.